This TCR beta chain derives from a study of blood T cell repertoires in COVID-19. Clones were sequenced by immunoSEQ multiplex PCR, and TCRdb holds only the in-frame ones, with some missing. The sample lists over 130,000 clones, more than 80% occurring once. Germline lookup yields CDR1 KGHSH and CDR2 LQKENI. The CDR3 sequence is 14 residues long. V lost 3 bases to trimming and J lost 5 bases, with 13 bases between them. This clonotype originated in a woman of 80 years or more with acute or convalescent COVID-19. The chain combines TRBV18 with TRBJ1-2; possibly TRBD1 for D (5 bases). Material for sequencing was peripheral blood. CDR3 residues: CASSPPTETYGYTF. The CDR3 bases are TGTGCCAGCTCACCCCCGACAGAGACTTATGGCTACACCTTC. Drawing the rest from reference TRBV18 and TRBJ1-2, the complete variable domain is NAGVMQNPRHLVRRRGQEARLRCSPMKGHSHVYWYRQLPEEGLKFMVYLQKENIIDESGMPKERFSAEFPKEGPSILRIQQVVRGDSAAYFCASSPPTETYGYTFGSGTRLTVV.